The 17 T cell receptor beta chains reported below all come from one sample, sequenced in a study of CD8 T cells in Susac syndrome. Random hexamers primed reverse transcription of about 0.5 to 1 ug RNA. TCRdb independently ran MiXCR on the immunoSEQ multiplex PCR reads; one entry per CDR3 protein. The sample yields roughly 110,000 distinct CDR3 sequences, just under 95% seen once. The sample consisted of CD8+ T cells from PBMCs. Every receptor here comes from a human donor in good health.

The chain has TRBV20-1 and TRBJ1-5; D possibly corresponds to TRBD1 (5 bases). This CDR3 spans 16 amino acids. V was cut by 6 bases and J by 12 bases, with 30 bases left in between. Germline V gene sequence: CDR1 DFQATT, CDR2 SNEGSKA (reference sequence). In DNA form, the CDR3 reads TGCAGTGCATGGTCCGATGACAGCGGAAAGTCCGGTCTCCAGCATTTT. It specifies CSAWSDDSGKSGLQHF.

The chain carries TRBV20-1 and TRBJ2-7; TRBD2 is a possible D gene (5 bases). The CDR3 contains 13 residues. The V and J ends lost 1 base and 6 bases respectively, with 13 bases between them. CDR1 is DFQATT, CDR2 SNEGSKA, per germline (reference sequence). CDR3 coding DNA: TGCAGTGCTAGAGCGGGGTCGGTCAGCGAGCAGTACTTC. This sequence encodes CSARAGSVSEQYF.

The chain combines TRBV6-5 with TRBJ2-6; D possibly corresponds to TRBD2 (5 bases). The length of the CDR3 is 19 residues. The germline V and J ends were trimmed by 3 bases and 0 bases, with 18 bases remaining between them. Germline values: CDR1 MNHEY, CDR2 SVGAGI. CDR3 bases: TGTGCCAGCAGTTATTCTATCGGACTGGGGAGCTCTGGGGCCAACGTCCTGACTTTC. Its translation is CASSYSIGLGSSGANVLTF.

The V gene is TRBV3-1, the J gene TRBJ1-1, with TRBD1 matching over 8 bases. With V trimmed by 10 bases and J by 3 bases, 7 bases remained unmatched. The CDR3 has 13 residues. Germline loops: CDR1 LGHDT, CDR2 YNNKEL (reference sequence). The CDR3 DNA sequence: TGTGCCACCGGAGGACAGGGTTACACTGAAGCTTTCTTT. Translating gives CATGGQGYTEAFF.

The DNA for the CDR3 is TGCAGTGCGGAAAGAGAGGGAGCCTCTCTCGAGCAGTACTTC. Translating gives CSAEREGASLEQYF. The V call is TRBV20-1, the J call TRBJ2-7; maybe TRBD2 (5 bases). CDR1 is DFQATT and CDR2 is SNEGSKA in the germline V gene (reference sequence). The CDR3 runs to 14 residues. Trimming removed 6 bases at V and 6 bases at J, with 21 bases between.

The chain is built from TRBV10-3 and TRBJ2-1, with TRBD2 as a possible D gene (6 bases). The length of the CDR3 is 15 residues. Germline CDR1 is ENHRY and CDR2 is SYGVKD. Trimming shortened V by 4 bases and J by 10 bases, and 20 bases separated the two germline ends. The CDR3 DNA reads TGTGCCATCAGTGCCCCTTCTCGGGGGTCCCCGGAGCAGTTCTTC. This gives the protein CAISAPSRGSPEQFF.

V is TRBV12-3 or TRBV12-4 and J is TRBJ2-2; D not resolved. The CDR3 has 16 amino acids. V lost 2 bases to trimming and J lost 4 bases, with 14 bases between them. As DNA, the CDR3 is TGTGCCAGCAGTTTACGACTGGGTGTGTCCACCGGGGAGCTGTTTTTT. Its translation is CASSLRLGVSTGELFF.

The rearrangement links TRBV29-1 to TRBJ2-5; D remains ambiguous. This CDR3 contains 11 residues. Germline-derived CDR1 and CDR2 are SQVTM and ANQGSEA. Trimming removed 2 bases from V and 5 bases from J, with 6 bases in between. Written as DNA, the CDR3 is TGCAGCGTTGAACCTGGGGAGACCCAGTACTTC. Its translation is CSVEPGETQYF.

With respect to this clonotype: It is likely a read error, because the conserved phenylalanine at the end of the CDR3 is missing. The V gene is TRBV6-5, the J gene TRBJ1-6; TRBD1 agrees at 10 bases. Germline V gene lookup returns CDR1 MNHEY and CDR2 SVGAGI. J lost 10 bases, V lost 5 bases, and 2 bases had no gene match. This CDR3 spans 13 amino acids. The CDR3 spells CASSRDRGSPLHL. DNA for the CDR3: TGTGCCAGCAGTAGGGACAGGGGATCACCCCTCCACCTT.

A note on this clonotype: A read error may account for a junction end that differs from germline. The CDR3 nucleotides are TGTGCCAGCAGGTTGGGGGCAGGCATGGCCTATGGCTACACCTTC. Translated: CASRLGAGMAYGYTF. The rearrangement links TRBV5-4 to TRBJ1-2; D is possibly TRBD1 (6 bases). Germline V gives CDR1 SGHNT, CDR2 YYREEE (reference sequence). The CDR3 has 15 amino acids.

This chain uses TRBV18 with TRBJ1-1, with 8 bases identical to TRBD1. There are 16 residues in the CDR3. Trimming removed 6 bases from V and 1 base from J; junction bases left unmatched: 10. CDR1 KGHSH and CDR2 LQKENI come from the germline V gene. The CDR3 region has the DNA TGTGCCAGCTCTCCAGGGGCAGGGGGCGCGAACACTGAAGCTTTCTTT. Encoded protein: CASSPGAGGANTEAFF. Variable domain in full (rest from reference TRBV18 and TRBJ1-1): NAGVMQNPRHLVRRRGQEARLRCSPMKGHSHVYWYRQLPEEGLKFMVYLQKENIIDESGMPKERFSAEFPKEGPSILRIQQVVRGDSAAYFCASSPGAGGANTEAFFGQGTRLTVV.

The chain carries TRBV20-1 and TRBJ2-7; 11 bases match TRBD1. V was pared by 6 bases and J by 7 bases, with 8 bases of the junction left unmatched. The CDR3 is made up of 13 amino acids. From germline, CDR1 is DFQATT and CDR2 SNEGSKA (reference sequence). CDR3 in amino acids: CSAVDRGRAEQYF. Written as DNA, the CDR3 is TGCAGTGCGGTGGACAGGGGGCGCGCAGAGCAGTACTTC.

The V gene is TRBV7-8, the J gene TRBJ2-5; D is ambiguous. The CDR3 extends over 15 amino acids. Trimming stripped 1 base from V and 2 bases from J, with 11 bases between. The V gene's germline CDR1 is SGHVS and CDR2 FQNEAQ. Written as DNA, the CDR3 is TGTGCCAGCAGCTTAGGTCTCTGGCAGCAAGAGACCCAGTACTTC. Residues: CASSLGLWQQETQYF.

The chain is built from TRBV29-1 and TRBJ1-1; tentatively, D is TRBD1 (6 bases). The CDR3 has 14 amino acids. V lost 6 bases and J 5 bases, leaving 19 bases between the germline ends. Germline assignment: CDR1 SQVTM and CDR2 ANQGSEA. The CDR3 region is CSVQHRAIMTEAFF. The CDR3 DNA reads as TGCAGCGTCCAACACAGGGCCATCATGACTGAAGCTTTCTTT.

The rearrangement joins TRBV10-3 to TRBJ1-3; tentatively, D is TRBD1 (6 bases). V lost 7 bases to trimming and J lost 6 bases, with 16 bases between them. The CDR3 contains 14 residues. Germline CDR1 and CDR2: ENHRY and SYGVKD. DNA for the CDR3: TGTGCCATCACCGAGGGGGGGGGAAAAAACACCATATATTTT. It is translated as CAITEGGGKNTIYF.

V usage is TRBV29-1 and J usage is TRBJ1-1; D possibly corresponds to TRBD1 (5 bases). The germline CDR1 and CDR2 sequences are SQVTM and ANQGSEA. Trimming shortened V by 7 bases and J by 1 base, and 16 bases separated the two germline ends. This CDR3 has 14 residues. CDR3: CSGGEQTRNTEAFF. DNA of the CDR3: TGCAGCGGGGGGGAACAGACAAGGAACACTGAAGCTTTCTTT. Combining the CDR3 with reference TRBV29-1 and TRBJ1-1 gives the whole variable domain SAVISQKPSRDICQRGTSLTIQCQVDSQVTMMFWYRQQPGQSLTLIATANQGSEATYESGFVIDKFPISRPNLTFSTLTVSNMSPEDSSIYLCSGGEQTRNTEAFFGQGTRLTVV.

The rearrangement links TRBV3-1 to TRBJ2-5; D uncertain. Germline assignment: CDR1 LGHDT and CDR2 YNNKEL (reference sequence). Trimming cost V 1 base and J 6 bases, with 9 bases left between them. CDR3 length: 13 amino acids. The CDR3 DNA sequence: TGTGCCAGCAGCCAAGGGAAGAAACAGACCCAGTACTTC. Amino acids: CASSQGKKQTQYF.